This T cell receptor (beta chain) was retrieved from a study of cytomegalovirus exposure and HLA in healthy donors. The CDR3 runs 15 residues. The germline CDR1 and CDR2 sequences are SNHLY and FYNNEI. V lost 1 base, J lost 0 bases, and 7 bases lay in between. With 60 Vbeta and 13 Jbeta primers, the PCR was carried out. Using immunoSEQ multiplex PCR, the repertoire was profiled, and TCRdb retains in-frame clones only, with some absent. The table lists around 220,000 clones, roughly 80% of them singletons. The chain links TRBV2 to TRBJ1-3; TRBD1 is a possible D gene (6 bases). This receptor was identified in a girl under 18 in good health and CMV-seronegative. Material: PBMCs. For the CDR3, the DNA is TGTGCCAGCAGTGAAGGGACAGTCTCTGGAAACACCATATATTTT. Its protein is CASSEGTVSGNTIYF.